The TCR beta chain described here comes from a study of T cell responses to AZD1222 COVID-19 vaccine. Study-wide points: When two AZD1222 doses had been given, Spike-specific TCR breadth and depth rose. The donors showed a predominance of white British ancestry and of females, with possible underestimation of clonal diversity. Dominant CD4 TCR responses targeted spike regions 160-218 and 743-854.

About this clone itself: The antigen is undetermined.

Trimming left V 3 bases short and J 7 bases short, with 21 bases between. Germline CDR1 is SEHNR and CDR2 is FQNEAQ (reference sequence). The CDR3 length is 16 residues. Libraries were prepared by immunoSEQ multiplex PCR; TCRdb keeps only in-frame clonotypes and omits some of them. The data show more than 70,000 clones, 80% to 90% seen once. This chain joins TRBV7-9 and TRBJ1-2; no clear D. This sample comprised peripheral blood, obtained on day 0 of AZD1222 vaccination. The TCR was taken from an adult in good health. CDR3 residues: CASSLGSASGESGYTF. The CDR3 DNA reads TGTGCCAGCAGCTTGGGCTCGGCCTCGGGAGAGAGTGGCTACACCTTC. The variable domain in full, completed from reference TRBV7-9 and TRBJ1-2, reads DTGVSQNPRHKITKRGQNVTFRCDPISEHNRLYWYRQTLGQGPEFLTYFQNEAQLEKSRLLSDRFSAERPKGSFSTLEIQRTEQGDSAMYLCASSLGSASGESGYTFGSGTRLTVV.